The T cell receptor beta chain described here comes from a study of T-cell memory formation after mild COVID-19. Study-level findings and limits: The finding that pre-infection memory included some responding clones suggested that cross-reactive memory joined.

Trimming stripped 3 bases from V and 0 bases from J, with 9 bases between. The CDR3 is 14 residues long. Germline CDR1 and CDR2: SGHRS and YFSETQ. About this clonotype: No antigen is known for it.

TCR alpha and TCR beta cDNA libraries with sample barcodes and UMIs came from 5'RACE using constant-segment primers. TCRdb redid the calling of the 5' RACE reads with MiXCR, one entry per CDR3 protein. The top ten hold about 22% of the sample, which has about 400,000 distinct CDR3 sequences, 15% to 20% seen once. V is TRBV5-1 and J is TRBJ1-1, with D possibly being TRBD1 (5 bases). Sample: PBMCs or a T cell subset sorted from them (not recorded which). The clonotype was recovered from a man between 18 and 35 years old who had mild COVID-19 (a few samples of this study predate the infection). Cell type and time point are not known. The CDR3 bases are TGCGCCAGCAGCTCCGGGACCTTGAACACTGAAGCTTTCTTT. Amino acid sequence: CASSSGTLNTEAFF. Drawing the rest from reference TRBV5-1 and TRBJ1-1, the complete variable domain is KAGVTQTPRYLIKTRGQQVTLSCSPISGHRSVSWYQQTPGQGLQFLFEYFSETQRNKGNFPGRFSGRQFSNSRSEMNVSTLELGDSALYLCASSSGTLNTEAFFGQGTRLTVV.